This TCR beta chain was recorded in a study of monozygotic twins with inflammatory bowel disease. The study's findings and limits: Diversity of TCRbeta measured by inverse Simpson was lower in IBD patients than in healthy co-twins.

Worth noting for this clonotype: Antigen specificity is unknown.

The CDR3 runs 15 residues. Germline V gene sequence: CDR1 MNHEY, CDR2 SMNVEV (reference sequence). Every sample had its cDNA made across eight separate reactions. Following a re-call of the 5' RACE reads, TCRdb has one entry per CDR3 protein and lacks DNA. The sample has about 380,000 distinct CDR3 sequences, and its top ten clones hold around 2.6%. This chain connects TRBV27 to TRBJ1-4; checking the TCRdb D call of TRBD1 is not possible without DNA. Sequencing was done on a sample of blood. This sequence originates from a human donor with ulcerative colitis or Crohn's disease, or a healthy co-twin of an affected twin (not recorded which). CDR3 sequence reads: CASSKGRQVNEKLFF.